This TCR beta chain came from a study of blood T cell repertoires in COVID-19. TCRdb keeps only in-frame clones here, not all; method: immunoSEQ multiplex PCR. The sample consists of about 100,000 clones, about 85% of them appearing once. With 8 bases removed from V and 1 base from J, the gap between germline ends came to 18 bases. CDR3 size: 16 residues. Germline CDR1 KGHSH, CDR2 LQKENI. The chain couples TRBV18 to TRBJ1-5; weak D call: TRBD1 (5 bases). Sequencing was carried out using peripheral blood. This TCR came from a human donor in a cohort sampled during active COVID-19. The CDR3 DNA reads TGTGCCAGCAGTACTGCTCGGGGGTCAAGCAATCAGCCCCAGCATTTT. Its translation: CASSTARGSSNQPQHF.